A few counts support the clone carrying this T cell receptor beta chain. The antigen is undetermined. This could be a read error, since a much larger clone is one nucleotide away. Three rounds of nested PCR, following a modified ARM-PCR protocol, produced the TCRbeta library. TCRdb independently ran MiXCR on the multiplex PCR reads; one entry per CDR3 protein. The table includes about 140,000 distinct CDR3 sequences, around 60% detected once. The CDR3 loop spans 12 amino acids. No cell sorting was done before RNA was extracted from the tissue. Donors were chemotherapy-naive, newly diagnosed lung cancer surgical patients in China, August–November 2014. These data are taken from a study of tumor and adjacent non-tumor tissue in lung cancer. Study-level background: Histology: about twelve adenocarcinoma, a couple of squamous cell carcinoma, 1 small cell lung cancer.

Findings of the study overall: Tumor repertoires had a smaller top 100 clone share than normal lung. TCR diversity was significantly greater in tumor than normal lung tissue.

J is TRBJ2-2 and V is TRBV12-3 or TRBV12-4; D possibly corresponds to TRBD2 (6 bases). The TCR was taken from a man aged 55-75 years with small cell lung cancer. The sequenced material came from lung tumor tissue. CDR3 loop: CTSSRRGGELFF. CDR3 DNA: TGTACCAGCAGTCGGAGGGGCGGGGAGCTGTTTTTT.